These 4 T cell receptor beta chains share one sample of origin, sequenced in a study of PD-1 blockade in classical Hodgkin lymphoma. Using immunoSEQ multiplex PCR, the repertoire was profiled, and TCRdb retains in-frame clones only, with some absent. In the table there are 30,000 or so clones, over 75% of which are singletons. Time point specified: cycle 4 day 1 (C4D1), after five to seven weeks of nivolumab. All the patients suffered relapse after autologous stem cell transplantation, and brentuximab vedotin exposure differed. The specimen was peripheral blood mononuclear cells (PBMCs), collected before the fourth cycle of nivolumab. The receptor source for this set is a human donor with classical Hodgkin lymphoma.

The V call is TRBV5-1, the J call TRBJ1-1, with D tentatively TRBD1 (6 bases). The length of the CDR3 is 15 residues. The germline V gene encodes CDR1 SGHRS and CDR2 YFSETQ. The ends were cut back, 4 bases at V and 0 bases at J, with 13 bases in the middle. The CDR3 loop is CASSPVSGVNTEAFF. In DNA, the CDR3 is TGCGCCAGCAGCCCTGTTTCAGGGGTGAACACTGAAGCTTTCTTT.

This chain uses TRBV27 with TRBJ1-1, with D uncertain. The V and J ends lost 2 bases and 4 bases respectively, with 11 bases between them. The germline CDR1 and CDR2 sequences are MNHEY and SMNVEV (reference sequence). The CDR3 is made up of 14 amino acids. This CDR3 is CASSLGQTGTEAFF. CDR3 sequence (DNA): TGTGCCAGCAGTTTAGGGCAGACTGGCACTGAAGCTTTCTTT.

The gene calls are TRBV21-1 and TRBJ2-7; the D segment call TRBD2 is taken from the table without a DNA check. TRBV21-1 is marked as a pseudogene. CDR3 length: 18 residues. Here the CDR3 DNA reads TGTGCCAGCAGCAAAGGGGATCCTAGCGGGAGGATCCCGGGAGAGCAGTACTTC. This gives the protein CASSKGDPSGRIPGEQYF.

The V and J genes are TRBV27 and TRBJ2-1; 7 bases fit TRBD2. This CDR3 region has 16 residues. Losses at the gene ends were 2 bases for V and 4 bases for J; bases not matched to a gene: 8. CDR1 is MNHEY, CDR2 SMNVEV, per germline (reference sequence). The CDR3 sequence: CASSLIRASGYNEQFF. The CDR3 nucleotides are TGTGCCAGCAGTTTAATTCGGGCTAGCGGTTACAATGAGCAGTTCTTC.